This T cell receptor beta chain was sequenced for a study of cytomegalovirus exposure and HLA in healthy donors (dated by TCRdb to 2015 to 2018). General notes on the study: The 500 to 800 repertoires of the first cohort and the 95 to 150 validation repertoires were produced on the same platform, according to a later analysis. To predict cytomegalovirus infection status, the study brought together high-throughput TCR immunosequencing, statistical association of individual TCRs with disease status, and machine learning. The study was designed to test whether signatures of past pathogen exposure could be identified by cataloging public T cell receptors. Along with the approximately 600-subject first cohort, a separate validation cohort of over a hundred different subjects was used. Overall study results and their limits: The classifier was reported to diagnose cytomegalovirus status with high specificity and sensitivity in both the original and validation cohorts. Most TCR sequences were observed very rarely across donors, whereas some public TCRs were present in many individuals. It was suggested by the authors that the approach could potentially be generalized to other disease states and immunological phenotypes. A total of roughly 160 TCR beta chains were listed by the study as associated with cytomegalovirus. Three of the identified cytomegalovirus-associated TCR beta chains were confirmed in vitro to be specific for cytomegalovirus antigens. A later analysis had no HLA typing for the validation cohort, so co-occurrence there was scored across all 120 or so repertoires. In a later analysis, TCRs clustered in the first cohort were found to also tend to co-occur in the roughly 130 validation repertoires, with 85% to 95% of cluster scores above 0.

Donors formed part of the validation cohort, which comprised some 120 subjects and was distinct from the first cohort of some 700 subjects. The library was built by means of the immunoSEQ multiplex PCR assay. The source study handled its data this way. A statistical classification framework was built for diagnosing cytomegalovirus status from the catalog of TCR beta chain sequences. TCRdb took over this immuneACCESS table, retaining in-frame rearrangements with V and J assigned. Such tables are incomplete; in checked studies, under half of the missing clones stem from an unresolved V gene, and the remainder is unexplained. V, J and clone size reflect that table, while D and trimming were determined from the DNA. This sample lists around 200,000 clones; roughly 84% were detected once. The ten largest clones capture approximately 2.9% of the sample. Here V drops 3 bases and J drops 6 bases, and the junction holds 7 bases not matched to any gene. Taken from the germline V gene, the CDR1 and CDR2 loops are SGHRS and YFSETQ. Measured from the cysteine to the phenylalanine, the CDR3 is 16 residues long. Here the CDR3 DNA is all that survives: 48 bases in frame from base 1.

Worth noting for this clone: The antigen it binds to is not known. No qualities accompany the bases; no much larger clone lies one base away.

The specimen was PBMCs. The sequence was obtained from a woman younger than 30 in good health and CMV-seropositive. This receptor chain uses TRBV5-1 and TRBJ2-3; 13 bases in the middle match TRBD2. The sequence in DNA is TGCGCCAGCAGCTACACTAGCGGGGGGGCCAGGGATACGCAGTATTTT. Its amino acids are CASSYTSGGARDTQYF.